A single sample is the source of the 23 T cell receptor beta chains below, sequenced in a study of neurological immune-mediated disorders. TCRdb processed the 5' RACE reads anew with MiXCR; each CDR3 protein has one entry. The sample includes over 55,000 distinct CDR3 sequences, under 2.5% of them seen just once. Specimen: PBMCs. These receptors were collected from a man aged 50 or older with multiple sclerosis.

The table lists this clonotype with a few counts. A much larger clone is a single base away; this may be a read error. The chain carries TRBV20-1 and TRBJ2-4; 7 nucleotides agree with TRBD1. The CDR3 is made up of 15 amino acids. Germline CDR1 and CDR2: DFQATT and SNEGSKA (reference sequence). CDR3 nucleotide sequence: TGCAGTGCTGATACCGGGACAGTAGCCAAAAAAATTCAGTACTTC. This codes for CSADTGTVAKKIQYF.

This clonotype was observed at least ten times. The chain joins TRBV7-8 to TRBJ2-1, with TRBD2 matching 8 bases. The ends lost 5 bases at V and 6 bases at J; junction bases unmatched: 6. CDR1 and CDR2 from the germline V gene are SGHVS and FQNEAQ. The length of the CDR3 is 14 residues. The CDR3 DNA is TGTGCCAGCAGCGTCCTCGGGACTAGCAATGAGCAGTTCTTC. Translated, it gives CASSVLGTSNEQFF.

The sample holds many counts of this clonotype. The chain uses TRBV7-9 and TRBJ2-2; 7 bases agree with TRBD2. V lost 5 bases, J lost 8 bases, and 8 bases stayed unmatched. Germline V gene data show CDR1 as SEHNR and CDR2 as FQNEAQ (reference sequence). CDR3 length: 14 amino acids. CDR3 nucleotides: TGTGCCAGCAGCGCCACGACTAGCCTTGGGGAGCTGTTTTTT. Its translation is CASSATTSLGELFF.

The sample holds many counts of this clonotype. The rearrangement links TRBV7-9 to TRBJ2-1, with 7 nucleotides matching TRBD1. CDR1 is SEHNR and CDR2 is FQNEAQ in the germline V gene (reference sequence). The CDR3 spans 15 residues. V dropped 5 bases and J dropped 2; count of bases not matched to a gene: 6. As DNA, the CDR3 is TGTGCCAGCAGCCCTCGGGACAGAACCTACAATGAGCAGTTCTTC. Its protein product is CASSPRDRTYNEQFF.

This clonotype has a count of ten or more. The gene calls are TRBV7-9 and TRBJ2-7; D assignment may be TRBD1 or TRBD2 (5 bases each). Germline-derived CDR1 and CDR2 are SEHNR and FQNEAQ (reference sequence). With 5 bases removed from V and 0 bases from J, the gap between germline ends came to 17 bases. This CDR3 spans 16 amino acids. CDR3 loop: CASSPGDRDGSYEQYF. The CDR3 coding sequence is TGTGCCAGCAGCCCGGGTGACCGGGACGGCTCCTACGAGCAGTACTTC.

In its sample, this clonotype was seen many times. The V gene is TRBV12-3 or TRBV12-4, the J gene TRBJ1-1; D may be TRBD1 (5 bases). The ends were cut back, 6 bases at V and 5 bases at J, with 19 bases in the middle. The CDR3 spans 15 residues. CDR3 nucleotide sequence: TGTGCCAGCAGCCAACCGACAGCCTGGGAGACTGAAGCTTTCTTT. Its translation is CASSQPTAWETEAFF.

In its sample, this clonotype was seen many times. The chain carries TRBV20-1 and TRBJ2-7; D possibly corresponds to TRBD1 (5 bases). The CDR3 runs 13 residues. Trimming removed 0 bases from V and 2 bases from J, with 8 bases in between. Germline V gene data show CDR1 as DFQATT and CDR2 as SNEGSKA (reference sequence). CDR3 coding DNA: TGCAGTGCTAGAGATCCCAGGGCCTACGAGCAGTACTTC. Translation: CSARDPRAYEQYF.

The table lists this clonotype with many counts. The chain has TRBV5-1 and TRBJ2-1; the match to TRBD2 covers 7 bases. V was clipped by 2 bases and J by 4 bases; unmatched bases: 3. From germline, CDR1 is SGHRS and CDR2 YFSETQ. This CDR3 contains 14 residues. CDR3 amino acids: CASSLQAGYNEQFF. The CDR3 coding sequence is TGCGCCAGCAGCTTACAAGCGGGATACAATGAGCAGTTCTTC.

Many counts were recorded for this clonotype. The chain is built from TRBV10-3 and TRBJ2-7; no definite D call. The germline V gene has CDR1 ENHRY and CDR2 SYGVKD. Trimming cost V 6 bases and J 3 bases, with 12 bases left between them. The CDR3 totals 13 residues. In DNA, the CDR3 is TGTGCCATCAGAAACCAATGGGGCTACGAGCAGTACTTC. It encodes CAIRNQWGYEQYF.

This clonotype was counted ten times or more. CDR3 loop: CASSRAIQETQYF. DNA of the CDR3: TGTGCCAGCAGCCGAGCGATTCAAGAGACCCAGTACTTC. This chain joins TRBV27 and TRBJ2-5; D is unresolved. Germline values: CDR1 MNHEY, CDR2 SMNVEV (reference sequence). Trimming pared 6 bases from V and 2 bases from J, leaving 10 bases between. This CDR3 contains 13 residues.

This clonotype was seen ten or more times. V is TRBV5-5 and J is TRBJ1-1; D gene uncertain. Germline CDR1 SGHKS, CDR2 YYEKEE (reference sequence). The V end was cut by 4 bases, the J end by 1 base, with 14 bases between. The CDR3 is 15 residues long. For the CDR3, the DNA is TGTGCCAGCAGCCCGTGGGGAGGCGGGAACACTGAAGCTTTCTTT. Protein product: CASSPWGGGNTEAFF. Together with reference TRBV5-5 and TRBJ1-1, the CDR3 gives the full variable domain: DAGVTQSPTHLIKTRGQQVTLRCSPISGHKSVSWYQQVLGQGPQFIFQYYEKEERGRGNFPDRFSARQFPNYSSELNVNALLLGDSALYLCASSPWGGGNTEAFFGQGTRLTVV.

On this clonotype itself: A much larger clone is a single base away; this may be a read error. The chain joins TRBV28 to TRBJ1-6; D unclear. The germline gives CDR1 MDHEN, CDR2 SYDVKM. The CDR3 loop spans 13 amino acids. In nucleotides, the CDR3 is TGTGCCAGCGGGAGCTCCTATAATTCACACCTCCACTTT. The encoded protein is CASGSSYNSHLHF.

This clonotype was picked up many times. V is TRBV24-1 and J is TRBJ2-1; 8 bases map to TRBD2. Per germline, CDR1 KGHDR and CDR2 SFDVKD. CDR3 size: 19 residues. V lost 1 base, J lost 5 bases, and 15 bases stayed unmatched. The CDR3 is CATSDLKGRERGKDNEQFF. The CDR3 nucleotides read TGTGCCACCAGTGATTTAAAGGGGCGGGAGCGGGGGAAAGACAATGAGCAGTTCTTC.

The sample holds many counts of this clonotype. A much bigger clone sits one base away, suggesting this may be a read error. The conserved final phenylalanine or tryptophan is absent from the CDR3, which likely points to a read error. The J gene is TRBJ2-4, the V gene TRBV20-1; the D gene is possibly TRBD1 (6 bases). The V and J ends lost 3 bases and 7 bases respectively, with 13 bases between them. The germline CDR1 and CDR2 sequences are DFQATT and SNEGSKA (reference sequence). This CDR3 has 13 amino acids. The CDR3 DNA sequence: TGCAGTGCTAGTTTTTCACAGGGTAACATTCAGTACTGC. Its translation is CSASFSQGNIQYC.

This clonotype was counted many times. The chain uses TRBV5-1 and TRBJ1-2, with D perhaps TRBD1 (6 bases). CDR3 length equals 14 residues. The germline V gene has CDR1 SGHRS and CDR2 YFSETQ. V lost 0 bases, J lost 6 bases, and 12 bases lay in between. The CDR3 DNA reads as TGCGCCAGCAGCTTGGTACAGGGAAGCGATGGCTACACCTTC. Amino acid sequence: CASSLVQGSDGYTF.

In this sample, this clonotype turned up many times. In DNA form, the CDR3 reads TGTGCCAGCAGTTTGGGTGGCAGGGGAACAGATACGCAGTATTTT. Amino acids: CASSLGGRGTDTQYF. The V and J genes are TRBV12-3 or TRBV12-4 and TRBJ2-3, with a possible D match to TRBD1 (6 bases). This CDR3 spans 15 amino acids. V lost 3 bases to trimming and J lost 3 bases, with 13 bases between them.

This clonotype was counted a few times. This may be a read error: a much more frequent sequence differs by one nucleotide. This chain joins TRBV29-1 and TRBJ2-4, with 7 positions matching TRBD1. The ends lost 7 bases at V and 10 bases at J; junction bases unmatched: 16. Germline CDR1 and CDR2: SQVTM and ANQGSEA. The CDR3 runs 14 residues. CDR3 region: CSASTGMGPKIQYF. The CDR3 DNA reads TGCAGCGCCTCGACAGGGATGGGGCCAAAAATTCAGTACTTC.

This clonotype came up many times. This sequence joins TRBV12-3 or TRBV12-4 and TRBJ1-5, with a tentative D call TRBD1 (5 bases). The CDR3 loop spans 14 amino acids. V lost 8 bases and J lost 0, with 11 bases in between. This CDR3 is CASRRDHSNQPQHF. For the CDR3, the DNA is TGTGCCAGCCGCCGGGACCATAGCAATCAGCCCCAGCATTTT.

This clonotype was seen ten or more times. V is TRBV7-2 and J is TRBJ2-1, with TRBD2 matching over 11 bases. CDR1 is SGHTA and CDR2 is FQGNSA in the germline V gene. The CDR3 has 19 residues. Losses at the gene ends were 1 base for V and 0 bases for J; bases not matched to a gene: 8. The CDR3 region has the DNA TGTGCCAGCAGCTTAGGGCTAGCGGGGGGAATCCGCTCCTACAATGAGCAGTTCTTC. This gives the protein CASSLGLAGGIRSYNEQFF.

The sample holds many counts of this clonotype. The chain is built from TRBV7-8 and TRBJ2-1, with a possible D match to TRBD1 (6 bases). CDR1 is SGHVS and CDR2 is FQNEAQ in the germline V gene. V gave up 0 bases and J gave up 5 bases, with 8 bases separating them. The CDR3 loop spans 14 amino acids. In nucleotides, the CDR3 is TGTGCCAGCAGCTTAGCGAGACAGGACAATGAGCAGTTCTTC. Translating gives CASSLARQDNEQFF.

This clonotype has a count of ten or more. Relative to the germline gene, one junction end is altered; a read error may explain this. This chain links TRBV10-3 with TRBJ1-5; D remains unclear. Germline CDR1 is ENHRY and CDR2 is SYGVKD. The CDR3 spans 13 residues. As DNA, the CDR3 is TGTGCCATCAGTGACCCAGGCCGTGCCGTTCGGTATTTT. Amino acid sequence: CAISDPGRAVRYF.

This clonotype came up many times. The V and J genes are TRBV12-3 or TRBV12-4 and TRBJ1-5; 9 bases are a match to TRBD1. CDR3 length: 14 residues. V shed 5 bases and J 10 bases; nucleotides not matched to a gene: 9. The CDR3 loop reads CASSPRDRGEPQHF. The CDR3 DNA sequence: TGTGCCAGCAGTCCGCGTGACAGGGGGGAACCCCAGCATTTT.

The table lists this clonotype with many counts. The chain has TRBV6-5 and TRBJ1-6, with D possibly being TRBD1 (5 bases). The CDR3 consists of 15 residues. Germline values: CDR1 MNHEY, CDR2 SVGAGI. The ends were cut back, 0 bases at V and 10 bases at J, with 13 bases in the middle. CDR3 residues: CASSYSSPGRSPLHF. In DNA form, the CDR3 reads TGTGCCAGCAGTTACTCGAGCCCGGGACGGTCACCCCTCCACTTT.